The 27 T cell receptor beta chains below come from one sample, sequenced in a study of blood T cell repertoires in COVID-19. Profiling relied on immunoSEQ multiplex PCR, and the TCRdb table lists in-frame clones only, not all of them. Among about 180,000 clones, around four fifths were seen once, and the ten largest hold about 6.5%. The sample consisted of peripheral blood. Every receptor here comes from a man between 65 and 85 years old with active or convalescent COVID-19.

This chain links TRBV10-3 with TRBJ1-1; D unresolved. This CDR3 contains 15 residues. Germline V gives CDR1 ENHRY, CDR2 SYGVKD. Trimming left V 3 bases short and J 5 bases short, with 16 bases between. The CDR3 protein is CAISERALEETEAFF. CDR3 sequence (DNA): TGTGCCATCAGTGAAAGAGCCCTGGAGGAGACTGAAGCTTTCTTT.

The chain carries TRBV28 and TRBJ1-2, with unresolved D. Trimming removed 3 bases at V and 0 bases at J, with 8 bases between. The CDR3 loop spans 14 amino acids. Germline V gives CDR1 MDHEN, CDR2 SYDVKM. The CDR3 DNA sequence: TGTGCCAGCAGTTTGAGGGAATCTAACTATGGCTACACCTTC. This gives the protein CASSLRESNYGYTF.

The rearrangement uses TRBV6-5 and TRBJ1-4; 12 bases are a match to TRBD1. This CDR3 is 15 amino acids long. The V segment lost 7 bases and the J segment 2 bases; nucleotides outside the gene matches: 2. Germline V gene sequence: CDR1 MNHEY, CDR2 SVGAGI. CDR3: CASKGQGATNEKLFF. Here the CDR3 DNA reads TGTGCCAGCAAGGGACAGGGGGCGACTAATGAAAAACTGTTTTTT.

The chain uses TRBV30 and TRBJ2-7; possible D gene TRBD1, 6 bases. Germline V gives CDR1 GTSNPN, CDR2 SVGIG (reference sequence). The CDR3 runs to 13 residues. The ends were cut back, 0 bases at V and 7 bases at J, with 13 bases in the middle. CDR3 bases: TGTGCCTGGAGTGTAGGGGGTTCGCGGGAGCAGTACTTC. Its protein product is CAWSVGGSREQYF.

This clone was seen a single time. This chain links TRBV3-1 (or the pseudogene TRBV3-2) with TRBJ1-1; the match to TRBD1 covers 7 bases. The CDR3 is made up of 13 amino acids. V lost 0 bases to trimming and J lost 7 bases; unmatched junction nucleotides: 2. Germline lookup yields CDR1 LGHDT and CDR2 YNNKEL (reference sequence). CDR3 in DNA: TGTGCCAGCAGCCAAGAAAGGACAGGTGAAGCTTTCTTT. It encodes CASSQERTGEAFF.

This clone was recorded a few times. This rearrangement joins TRBV15 to TRBJ1-2, with D possibly matching TRBD1 (6 bases). Trimming removed 5 bases from V and 4 bases from J, with 20 bases in between. Per germline, CDR1 LNHNV and CDR2 YYDKDF (reference sequence). The length of the CDR3 is 16 residues. The CDR3 is CATSEGMGGAGYGYTF. DNA for the CDR3: TGTGCCACCAGCGAGGGCATGGGGGGGGCTGGCTATGGCTACACCTTC.

V and J are TRBV10-1 and TRBJ2-1; 8 nucleotides match TRBD2. After removal of 6 bases from V and 13 bases from J, the junction contained 8 bases not matched to a gene. The V gene's germline CDR1 is WNHNN and CDR2 SYGVQD (reference sequence). This CDR3 is built from 12 residues. The CDR3 reads CASSLSGSGQFF. In DNA form, the CDR3 reads TGCGCCAGCAGCCTCAGCGGGAGTGGTCAGTTCTTC.

The chain links TRBV3-1 (or the pseudogene TRBV3-2) to TRBJ2-5; a possible D gene is TRBD1 (5 bases). Germline V gives CDR1 LGHDT, CDR2 YNNKEL (reference sequence). The CDR3 is 14 residues long. Trimming left V 5 bases short and J 5 bases short, with 15 bases between. In DNA form, the CDR3 reads TGTGCCAGCAGCTATTTCTCGGCAGGGGAGACCCAGTACTTC. Its protein product is CASSYFSAGETQYF.

The rearrangement links TRBV5-6 to TRBJ1-1; TRBD1 might be the D (6 bases). This CDR3 is 14 amino acids long. V was clipped by 3 bases and J by 0 bases, with 9 bases between them. CDR1 and CDR2 from the germline V gene are SGHDT and YYEEEE. CDR3 residues: CASSWGHLNTEAFF. In nucleotides, the CDR3 is TGTGCCAGCAGCTGGGGACATCTGAACACTGAAGCTTTCTTT.

This clone appeared once. The CDR3 nucleotides read TGTGCCACCAGCAGAGCGACAGGGGAAAGCTCTGGGGCCAACGTCCTGACTTTC. This encodes CATSRATGESSGANVLTF. This chain links TRBV15 with TRBJ2-6; TRBD1 agrees at 8 bases. The CDR3 runs to 18 residues. Trimming at V came to 1 base and at J to 0 bases, leaving 5 bases not matched to a gene. CDR1 and CDR2 from the germline V gene are LNHNV and YYDKDF (reference sequence).

The chain recombines TRBV30 with TRBJ1-2; TRBD1 agrees at 8 bases. CDR3 length equals 15 residues. Germline lookup yields CDR1 GTSNPN and CDR2 SVGIG (reference sequence). With 3 bases clipped from V and 2 bases from J, the junction kept 8 bases outside the gene matches. As DNA, the CDR3 is TGTGCCTGGAGGGCCACACAGGGGGGGAACTATGGCTACACCTTC. It translates to CAWRATQGGNYGYTF.

This chain uses TRBV18 with TRBJ2-1; 12 positions agree with TRBD2. The CDR3 length is 15 residues. Germline V CDR1 and CDR2: KGHSH, LQKENI. V lost 3 bases, J lost 10 bases, and 7 bases stayed unmatched. The CDR3 DNA is TGTGCCAGCTCACCCCCTAGCGGGGGGGCAGGAGAGCAGTTCTTC. Translated, it gives CASSPPSGGAGEQFF.

The gene calls are TRBV30 and TRBJ2-2; 9 positions agree with TRBD2. This CDR3 is built from 17 residues. Trimming cost V 0 bases and J 5 bases; bases outside gene matches: 10. The V gene's germline CDR1 is GTSNPN and CDR2 SVGIG (reference sequence). CDR3 region: CAWSVRGSGSFTGELFF. The CDR3 DNA is TGTGCCTGGAGTGTACGGGGTAGCGGGAGTTTTACCGGGGAGCTGTTTTTT.

This chain uses TRBV3-1 (or the pseudogene TRBV3-2) with TRBJ1-1; D remains ambiguous. The V end lost 1 base, the J end lost 5 bases, and 8 bases lay between the germline ends. CDR3 length: 13 residues. Germline-derived CDR1 and CDR2 are LGHDT and YNNKEL (reference sequence). The CDR3 region has the DNA TGTGCCAGCAGCCAAGTAGGGAGGACTGAAGCTTTCTTT. Its protein is CASSQVGRTEAFF.

The V gene is TRBV7-8, the J gene TRBJ1-1; D is unresolved. This CDR3 region has 14 residues. Germline V CDR1 and CDR2: SGHVS, FQNEAQ. Trimming pared 5 bases from V and 2 bases from J, leaving 12 bases between. This CDR3 is CASSTRNFNTEAFF. The CDR3 region has the DNA TGTGCCAGCAGCACCAGGAACTTCAACACTGAAGCTTTCTTT.

The V gene is TRBV5-1, the J gene TRBJ1-1, with D unresolved. The germline gives CDR1 SGHRS, CDR2 YFSETQ. Trimming cost V 6 bases and J 3 bases, with 12 bases left between them. There are 13 residues in the CDR3. CDR3 DNA: TGCGCCAGCAAGGCGGGAGGTGACACTGAAGCTTTCTTT. This encodes CASKAGGDTEAFF.

The chain uses TRBV5-5 and TRBJ2-7, with TRBD2 identical over 16 bases. This CDR3 spans 20 amino acids. Germline lookup yields CDR1 SGHKS and CDR2 YYEKEE (reference sequence). V lost 4 bases and J lost 1; bases outside the gene matches: 14. CDR3 bases: TGTGCCAGCAGCAAAATCCTCCCCGGGACTAGCGGGAGGGGGTCCTACGAGCAGTACTTC. Residues: CASSKILPGTSGRGSYEQYF. The complete variable domain, with remaining parts taken from reference TRBV5-5 and TRBJ2-7, reads DAGVTQSPTHLIKTRGQQVTLRCSPISGHKSVSWYQQVLGQGPQFIFQYYEKEERGRGNFPDRFSARQFPNYSSELNVNALLLGDSALYLCASSKILPGTSGRGSYEQYFGPGTRLTVT.

V and J are TRBV4-1 and TRBJ2-1; 13 nucleotides line up with TRBD2. CDR1 and CDR2 from the germline V gene are MGHRA and YSYEKL. Trimming at V came to 4 bases and at J to 8 bases, leaving 5 bases not matched to a gene. The CDR3 runs 15 residues. CDR3: CASSRGLAGPDEQFF. In DNA form, the CDR3 reads TGCGCCAGCAGCCGGGGACTAGCGGGACCGGATGAGCAGTTCTTC.

The chain recombines TRBV5-1 with TRBJ2-7; D might be TRBD2 (5 bases). V shed 2 bases and J shed 2 bases, with 11 bases lying between them. CDR3 length: 14 residues. The germline CDR1 and CDR2 sequences are SGHRS and YFSETQ. CDR3 DNA sequence: TGCGCCAGCAGCTTTACGGGGTGGACCTACGAGCAGTACTTC. Translation: CASSFTGWTYEQYF.

The rearrangement uses TRBV18 and TRBJ1-2; the match to TRBD1 covers 9 bases. The CDR3 runs to 15 residues. The germline V gene has CDR1 KGHSH and CDR2 LQKENI. Losses at the gene ends were 0 bases for V and 5 bases for J; bases not matched to a gene: 4. As DNA, the CDR3 is TGTGCCAGCTCACCACCGGGACAGGGCGAGTATGGCTACACCTTC. Translating it yields CASSPPGQGEYGYTF.

This chain connects TRBV3-1 (or the pseudogene TRBV3-2) to TRBJ2-6; D remains ambiguous. Germline lookup yields CDR1 LGHDT and CDR2 YNNKEL (reference sequence). The CDR3 extends over 15 amino acids. V was clipped by 4 bases and J by 2 bases, with 9 bases between them. The CDR3 loop reads CASSRYSTGANVLTF. In DNA, the CDR3 is TGTGCCAGCAGCCGGTACAGTACTGGGGCCAACGTCCTGACTTTC.

The V gene is TRBV11-3, the J gene TRBJ1-2; maybe TRBD1 (5 bases). The CDR3 is made up of 14 amino acids. Germline CDR1 and CDR2: SGHNT and YENEEA. V was shortened by 5 bases and J by 4 bases, with 14 bases between the two germline ends. The CDR3 region has the DNA TGTGCCAGCAGCGTCAGGGATAGGGGCTATGGCTACACCTTC. Translated, it gives CASSVRDRGYGYTF.

The V and J genes are TRBV6-6 and TRBJ1-6; 7 bases map to TRBD1. This CDR3 region has 15 residues. Germline CDR1 and CDR2: MNHNY and SVGAGI (reference sequence). The J segment lost 7 bases and the V segment lost 5 bases, leaving 8 bases of the junction unmatched. The DNA for the CDR3 is TGTGCCAGCAGTCCACGACAGGGCCTCAATTCACCCCTCCACTTT. Its translation: CASSPRQGLNSPLHF.

The V gene is TRBV19, the J gene TRBJ1-4; D remains ambiguous. Germline V CDR1 and CDR2: LNHDA, SQIVND (reference sequence). The CDR3 length is 16 residues. V was pared by 5 bases and J by 0 bases, with 13 bases between. CDR3 loop: CASSLGGKTTNEKLFF. The CDR3 region has the DNA TGTGCCAGTAGTCTAGGTGGCAAAACAACTAATGAAAAACTGTTTTTT.

The chain joins TRBV6-5 to TRBJ2-5; possibly TRBD2 for D (6 bases). Trimming cost V 6 bases and J 1 base, with 15 bases left between them. CDR3 size: 15 residues. CDR1 is MNHEY and CDR2 is SVGAGI in the germline V gene. The CDR3 sequence is CASRTIPGAQETQYF. In DNA form, the CDR3 reads TGTGCCAGCAGGACCATACCGGGAGCCCAAGAGACCCAGTACTTC.

This rearrangement joins TRBV10-1 to TRBJ2-2, with 10 bases aligning to TRBD1. The CDR3 is 15 amino acids. V dropped 2 bases and J dropped 4; count of bases not matched to a gene: 1. Germline V gives CDR1 WNHNN, CDR2 SYGVQD (reference sequence). The CDR3 spells CASSERTGGTGELFF. The CDR3 DNA follows: TGCGCCAGCAGTGAGAGGACAGGGGGCACCGGGGAGCTGTTTTTT.

The genes are TRBV5-5 and TRBJ2-7; weak D call: TRBD1 (5 bases). The CDR3 length is 14 residues. V lost 0 bases to trimming and J lost 2 bases, with 9 bases between them. Germline lookup yields CDR1 SGHKS and CDR2 YYEKEE (reference sequence). The CDR3 loop reads CASSLETVAYEQYF. The CDR3 DNA reads as TGTGCCAGCAGCTTGGAGACAGTGGCCTACGAGCAGTACTTC.